The 13 T cell receptor beta chains below were found in one sample sequenced in a study of blood T cell repertoires in COVID-19. Produced via immunoSEQ multiplex PCR; TCRdb's table is partial and in-frame only. The sample has fewer than 300,000 clones, around 88% seen once. The specimen was PBMCs or T cells enriched from blood (not recorded which). The source is a woman aged 40 to 50 with acute COVID-19.

The chain couples TRBV29-1 to TRBJ2-3, with 7 bases lining up with TRBD1. The CDR3 consists of 14 residues. CDR1 and CDR2 from the germline V gene are SQVTM and ANQGSEA. J lost 1 base, V lost 3 bases, and 4 bases had no gene match. CDR3 DNA sequence: TGCAGCGTTGAGTCAGGGGGAGGCACAGATACGCAGTATTTT. Its protein product is CSVESGGGTDTQYF.

This rearrangement joins TRBV7-9 to TRBJ1-1; D is unresolved. V dropped 7 bases and J dropped 1 base, with 13 bases sitting between them. CDR3 length: 14 residues. CDR1 is SEHNR and CDR2 is FQNEAQ in the germline V gene (reference sequence). The CDR3 is CASTPWAPNTEAFF. The CDR3 DNA follows: TGTGCCAGCACCCCGTGGGCCCCGAACACTGAAGCTTTCTTT. Drawing the rest from reference TRBV7-9 and TRBJ1-1, the complete variable domain is DTGVSQNPRHKITKRGQNVTFRCDPISEHNRLYWYRQTLGQGPEFLTYFQNEAQLEKSRLLSDRFSAERPKGSFSTLEIQRTEQGDSAMYLCASTPWAPNTEAFFGQGTRLTVV.

This clone was seen just once. The gene calls are TRBV5-1 and TRBJ2-7; tentatively, D is TRBD1 (5 bases). CDR3 size: 12 residues. CDR1 is SGHRS, CDR2 YFSETQ, per germline. The V end lost 0 bases, the J end lost 5 bases, and 6 bases lay between the germline ends. CDR3 coding DNA: TGCGCCAGCAGCTTGGAAGGGGACGAGCAGTACTTC. Amino acid sequence: CASSLEGDEQYF.

J is TRBJ1-1 and V is TRBV28, with D perhaps TRBD1 (6 bases). This CDR3 is 12 amino acids long. Deletions cut 8 bases from V and 2 bases from J, with 9 bases between. Germline lookup yields CDR1 MDHEN and CDR2 SYDVKM. The CDR3 protein is CASAGDNTEAFF. The CDR3 DNA is TGTGCCAGCGCAGGGGATAACACTGAAGCTTTCTTT. The variable domain in full, with the rest retrieved from reference TRBV28 and TRBJ1-1, is DVKVTQSSRYLVKRTGEKVFLECVQDMDHENMFWYRQDPGLGLRLIYFSYDVKMKEKGDIPEGYSVSREKKERFSLILESASTNQTSMYLCASAGDNTEAFFGQGTRLTVV.

V and J are TRBV27 and TRBJ2-7, with D uncertain. V was trimmed by 1 base and J by 2 bases, leaving 15 bases between them. The germline V gene has CDR1 MNHEY and CDR2 SMNVEV (reference sequence). This CDR3 contains 16 residues. CDR3 nucleotides: TGTGCCAGCAGTTTATATGCGGATACAAATACCTACGAGCAGTACTTC. Its translation: CASSLYADTNTYEQYF.

This chain uses TRBV11-1 with TRBJ1-1; 9 bases are a match to TRBD1. The CDR3 contains 13 residues. Germline V gene sequence: CDR1 SGHAT, CDR2 FQDESV (reference sequence). The ends lost 4 bases at V and 3 bases at J; junction bases unmatched: 0. CDR3 amino acids: CASSWDRDTEAFF. CDR3 in DNA: TGTGCCAGCAGCTGGGACAGGGACACTGAAGCTTTCTTT.

The rearrangement joins TRBV27 to TRBJ2-1, with 7 bases matching TRBD1. This CDR3 spans 14 amino acids. V shed 9 bases and J 4 bases; nucleotides not matched to a gene: 9. CDR1 is MNHEY, CDR2 SMNVEV, per germline (reference sequence). CDR3 coding DNA: TGTGCCAGTACCCCAGGGGGTGGGTACAATGAGCAGTTCTTC. It encodes CASTPGGGYNEQFF.

V usage is TRBV19 and J usage is TRBJ2-5; no firm D call. This CDR3 region has 12 residues. V lost 0 bases, J lost 6 bases, and 5 bases lay in between. Germline CDR1 reads LNHDA; CDR2 reads SQIVND (reference sequence). Here the CDR3 reads CASSIDWQTQYF. The CDR3 region has the DNA TGTGCCAGTAGTATAGATTGGCAGACCCAGTACTTC.

V usage is TRBV2 and J usage is TRBJ1-4; D unclear. The CDR3 is 13 amino acids. Trimming stripped 1 base from V and 11 bases from J, with 11 bases between. The germline V gene has CDR1 SNHLY and CDR2 FYNNEI. This CDR3 is CASSEGPAGKLFF. As DNA, the CDR3 is TGTGCCAGCAGTGAAGGTCCTGCGGGGAAACTGTTTTTT.

The gene calls are TRBV9 and TRBJ1-5, with D maybe TRBD1 (6 bases). The CDR3 covers 16 residues. V gave up 4 bases and J gave up 3 bases, with 17 bases separating them. The germline V gene has CDR1 SGDLS and CDR2 YYNGEE. The chain's CDR3 is CASSPGTPNSNQPQHF. CDR3 sequence (DNA): TGTGCCAGCAGCCCCGGGACACCAAATTCCAATCAGCCCCAGCATTTT. The variable domain in full, completed from reference TRBV9 and TRBJ1-5, reads DSGVTQTPKHLITATGQRVTLRCSPRSGDLSVYWYQQSLDQGLQFLIQYYNGEERAKGNILERFSAQQFPDLHSELNLSSLELGDSALYFCASSPGTPNSNQPQHFGDGTRLSIL.

This chain joins TRBV30 and TRBJ2-1; TRBD2 matches 13 bases. Germline V gene lookup returns CDR1 GTSNPN and CDR2 SVGIG (reference sequence). Losses at the gene ends were 8 bases for V and 8 bases for J; bases not matched to a gene: 9. The CDR3 spans 14 residues. CDR3 DNA sequence: TGTGCCGGCTCGGGACTAGCGGGACTCGATGAGCAGTTCTTC. Translated: CAGSGLAGLDEQFF.

J is TRBJ2-7 and V is TRBV18, with 11 bases aligning to TRBD1. Germline CDR1 KGHSH, CDR2 LQKENI. The CDR3 covers 15 residues. Losses at the gene ends were 6 bases for V and 3 bases for J; bases not matched to a gene: 7. The CDR3 region has the DNA TGTGCCAGCTCCTTCGGACAGGGGGCTGACTACGAGCAGTACTTC. Translation gives CASSFGQGADYEQYF.

This clone was observed a few times. V is TRBV6-5 and J is TRBJ1-5; D is undetermined. Germline V gene lookup returns CDR1 MNHEY and CDR2 SVGAGI. This CDR3 is 12 amino acids long. Trimming left V 6 bases short and J 10 bases short, with 13 bases between. The CDR3 DNA reads TGTGCCAGCAGGGACCTGGACTCACCCCAGCATTTT. Protein sequence: CASRDLDSPQHF.